This T cell receptor beta chain was obtained from a study of breast tumors, draining lymph nodes, adjacent tissues. Study-level findings and limits: That most tumor T cells come from lymph nodes remained unproven. Tumors had less TCR diversity than lymph nodes, more than nontumor tissue. Luminal-like breast cancer showed significantly greater tumor-nontumor repertoire similarity than basal-like breast cancer did. The data were judged consistent with most tumor T cells coming from lymph node and expanding in tumor.

Breast cancer patients provided tissue from their axillary draining lymph nodes. MiXCR was run by TCRdb on the multiplex PCR reads, yielding one entry per CDR3 protein. The top ten clones hold more than 3.5% of a sample with some 150,000 distinct CDR3 sequences, 33% of them seen once. This clonotype was counted ten times or more. As yet, its antigen is unknown. Trimming left V 5 bases short and J 8 bases short, with 24 bases between. The CDR3 extends over 17 amino acids. Per the germline V gene, CDR1 is KGHDR and CDR2 is SFDVKD. The chain carries TRBV24-1 and TRBJ2-1, with D perhaps TRBD1 or TRBD2 (6 bases each). Sequencing was performed on axillary lymph node tissue. The TCR originated in a female donor with breast cancer. Some clones in this sample may be carry-over from other donors' samples. In DNA, the CDR3 is TGTGCCACCAGTGGCTCAGCAGGGGAATCTAGCGCTCATGAGCAGTTCTTC. Amino acids: CATSGSAGESSAHEQFF.